This T cell receptor (beta chain) was recorded in a study of identical twins. Unique molecular identifiers were present on the cDNA, which also gained a universal primer site by template switching. TCRdb re-called the 5' RACE reads through MiXCR, storing one row per CDR3 protein. There are roughly 1,500,000 distinct CDR3 sequences in the sample; more than 30% occur only once, and roughly 0.3% lies in the top ten. Broader study findings: Conclusions came from cross-sectional statistical analysis, not from following the same donors. Insertion counts were lower in abundant cord blood beta clonotypes, a trend that memory repertoires did not show.

Per germline, CDR1 MNHEY and CDR2 SVGEGT. This CDR3 spans 14 amino acids. Trimming removed 7 bases at V and 2 bases at J, with 14 bases between. In every case, the donor was a healthy Caucasian. A remark on this clonotype: The antigen remains unidentified.

This TCR was recovered from a newborn girl in good health. Sequenced: cord blood. The rearrangement joins TRBV6-2 or TRBV6-3 to TRBJ1-1; D is unresolved. CDR3 DNA: TGTGCCAGCACCCGAGTTCATCAAAACACTGAAGCTTTCTTT. Its protein is CASTRVHQNTEAFF.